What follows are 27 T cell receptor beta chains derived from one specimen sequenced in a study of blood T cell repertoires in COVID-19. Some clones are missing from TCRdb's copy, which holds only in-frame ones; the method was immunoSEQ multiplex PCR. The data contain some 200,000 clones, 80% to 90% of them seen just once; the ten biggest clones take up roughly 3%. What was sequenced was PBMCs or T cells enriched from blood (not recorded which). The receptors derive from a young woman in a cohort exposed to, infected with or recovered from COVID-19 (not recorded which).

The chain joins TRBV7-6 to TRBJ2-2; 7 bases map to TRBD1. V was clipped by 4 bases and J by 1 base; unmatched bases: 3. The CDR3 runs 15 residues. Germline lookup yields CDR1 SGHVS and CDR2 FNYEAQ. The CDR3 region is CASSSGQLNTGELFF. The CDR3 DNA reads as TGTGCCAGCAGCTCGGGACAGTTGAACACCGGGGAGCTGTTTTTT.

CDR3 sequence: CASSLRGGEKLFF. For the CDR3, the DNA is TGTGCCAGCAGCTTAAGAGGGGGAGAAAAACTGTTTTTT. The rearrangement uses TRBV7-9 and TRBJ1-4, with D possibly TRBD1 on 6 matching bases. Trimming left V 2 bases short and J 8 bases short, with 9 bases between. From germline, CDR1 is SEHNR and CDR2 FQNEAQ (reference sequence). The CDR3 is 13 amino acids.

The rearrangement links TRBV19 to TRBJ1-2; TRBD1 aligns across 7 bases. The germline V gene encodes CDR1 LNHDA and CDR2 SQIVND (reference sequence). CDR3 length equals 12 residues. V lost 9 bases to trimming and J lost 4 bases; unmatched junction nucleotides: 5. The CDR3 loop is CASKTGIYGYTF. The CDR3 nucleotides are TGTGCCAGCAAGACAGGGATCTATGGCTACACCTTC.

This sequence joins TRBV7-6 and TRBJ1-1; TRBD1 might be the D (5 bases). Germline V gene data show CDR1 as SGHVS and CDR2 as FNYEAQ. The CDR3 has 15 amino acids. V shed 1 base and J shed 2 bases, with 11 bases lying between them. CDR3 loop: CASSLVPGTNTEAFF. The CDR3 DNA reads as TGTGCCAGCAGCTTAGTACCAGGGACTAACACTGAAGCTTTCTTT.

The chain recombines TRBV6-6 with TRBJ2-7; 10 nucleotides match TRBD1. From germline, CDR1 is MNHNY and CDR2 SVGAGI (reference sequence). Trimming cost V 2 bases and J 1 base; bases outside gene matches: 5. The CDR3 extends over 16 amino acids. The CDR3: CASSYTPGQGSYEQYF. In DNA form, the CDR3 reads TGTGCCAGCAGTTACACCCCGGGACAGGGGTCCTACGAGCAGTACTTC.

CDR3 sequence (DNA): TGTGCCAGTAGTACGTCGGGACAGAGCTACGAGCAGTACTTC. Protein sequence: CASSTSGQSYEQYF. This chain uses TRBV19 with TRBJ2-7; TRBD1 agrees at 7 bases. The CDR3 has 14 amino acids. The junction had 6 bases not matched to a gene; V was cut back by 4 bases and J by 3 bases. Germline assignment: CDR1 LNHDA and CDR2 SQIVND (reference sequence).

This chain uses TRBV28 with TRBJ1-5; D may be TRBD1 (6 bases). This CDR3 is built from 11 residues. V was trimmed by 6 bases and J by 9 bases, leaving 9 bases between them. Germline CDR1 MDHEN, CDR2 SYDVKM. The CDR3 DNA is TGTGCCAGCAGGACAGGCGGGCCCCAGCATTTT. Protein product: CASRTGGPQHF.

J is TRBJ2-2 and V is TRBV4-1; TRBD1 agrees at 8 bases. The CDR3 consists of 16 residues. CDR1 and CDR2 (germline): MGHRA, YSYEKL. J was trimmed by 1 base and V by 5 bases; bases with no gene match: 6. Written as DNA, the CDR3 is TGCGCCAGCAGCTCACCAGGGGGCCGGAACACCGGGGAGCTGTTTTTT. Protein product: CASSSPGGRNTGELFF.

The J gene is TRBJ2-1, the V gene TRBV7-9, with a tentative D call TRBD1 (5 bases). The CDR3 runs 16 residues. The germline V gene has CDR1 SEHNR and CDR2 FQNEAQ (reference sequence). The germline V and J ends were trimmed by 5 bases and 0 bases, with 14 bases remaining between them. CDR3 nucleotides: TGTGCCAGCAGCACCGACAGTTCCAGCTCCTACAATGAGCAGTTCTTC. Amino acid sequence: CASSTDSSSSYNEQFF.

The chain is built from TRBV7-9 and TRBJ2-5; D possibly corresponds to TRBD1 (5 bases). Per germline, CDR1 SEHNR and CDR2 FQNEAQ (reference sequence). V lost 1 base to trimming and J lost 4 bases, with 16 bases between them. This CDR3 has 16 amino acids. The CDR3 sequence is CASSLVGQGRAETQYF. Written as DNA, the CDR3 is TGTGCCAGCAGCTTAGTAGGGCAGGGAAGGGCAGAGACCCAGTACTTC.

This clone has a single count. V is TRBV6-5 and J is TRBJ2-2, with 7 bases that match TRBD2. Losses at the gene ends were 2 bases for V and 5 bases for J; bases not matched to a gene: 8. The CDR3 extends over 16 amino acids. Germline V lookup: CDR1 MNHEY, CDR2 SVGAGI. The CDR3 spells CASSYQAGVRTGELFF. The CDR3 nucleotides read TGTGCCAGCAGTTACCAGGCGGGAGTAAGAACCGGGGAGCTGTTTTTT.

This clone appeared a few times. The chain combines TRBV10-1 with TRBJ2-7, with D tentatively TRBD2 (6 bases). The CDR3 runs to 13 residues. CDR1 WNHNN and CDR2 SYGVQD come from the germline V gene (reference sequence). Trimming took off 3 bases at V and 6 bases at J, with 12 bases between the two ends. CDR3 sequence: CASSEGGAGEQYF. CDR3 in DNA: TGCGCCAGCAGTGAAGGCGGGGCAGGCGAGCAGTACTTC.

The chain links TRBV19 to TRBJ2-1, with D possibly TRBD2 on 6 matching bases. Germline CDR1 LNHDA, CDR2 SQIVND (reference sequence). V lost 5 bases, J lost 3 bases, and 8 bases lay in between. The CDR3 extends over 13 amino acids. CDR3 in amino acids: CASSPGGYNEQFF. The CDR3, as DNA: TGTGCCAGTAGTCCCGGGGGCTACAATGAGCAGTTCTTC.

V usage is TRBV7-9 and J usage is TRBJ1-4; 9 bases fit TRBD1. CDR1 is SEHNR and CDR2 is FQNEAQ in the germline V gene (reference sequence). V lost 2 bases and J lost 5; bases outside the gene matches: 3. The CDR3 runs to 15 residues. CDR3 residues: CASSLTGTGNEKLFF. CDR3 bases: TGTGCCAGCAGCTTAACTGGGACAGGGAATGAAAAACTGTTTTTT.

The rearrangement joins TRBV19 to TRBJ2-3; D may be TRBD2 (5 bases). The V and J ends lost 0 bases and 8 bases respectively, with 12 bases between them. This CDR3 is built from 14 residues. CDR1 is LNHDA and CDR2 is SQIVND in the germline V gene (reference sequence). In nucleotides, the CDR3 is TGTGCCAGTAGTATAGATCGGGGAGTCAGTACGCAGTATTTT. Protein product: CASSIDRGVSTQYF.

The CDR3 here is CASSLGQGAYTGELFF. Written as DNA, the CDR3 is TGTGCCAGCAGCTTAGGGCAGGGGGCGTACACCGGGGAGCTGTTTTTT. The chain uses TRBV11-2 and TRBJ2-2; 8 bases are a match to TRBD1. The trim removed 1 base at V and 3 bases at J, leaving 4 bases unmatched. CDR1 and CDR2 (germline): SGHAT, FQNNGV. There are 16 residues in the CDR3.

The V gene is TRBV3-1 (or the pseudogene TRBV3-2), the J gene TRBJ2-3, with 8 positions matching TRBD1. This CDR3 has 14 amino acids. Unmatched junction bases numbered 1, after V lost 4 bases and J lost 1 base. Germline CDR1 and CDR2: LGHDT and YNNKEL (reference sequence). DNA of the CDR3: TGTGCCAGCAGCCCAGGGGGCGGCACAGATACGCAGTATTTT. This translates into CASSPGGGTDTQYF.

This rearrangement joins TRBV19 to TRBJ2-7, with 7 bases lining up with TRBD1. With 6 bases clipped from V and 7 bases from J, the junction kept 12 bases outside the gene matches. This CDR3 is built from 14 residues. Germline CDR1 and CDR2: LNHDA and SQIVND (reference sequence). The CDR3: CASSYRDRFEEQYF. CDR3 sequence (DNA): TGTGCCAGTAGCTACCGGGACAGATTTGAGGAGCAGTACTTC.

The V and J genes are TRBV10-3 and TRBJ1-5; 8 bases map to TRBD1. The CDR3 sequence is 14 residues long. Germline V gene data show CDR1 as ENHRY and CDR2 as SYGVKD. V shed 4 bases, J shed 5 bases, and the junction held 4 bases outside the gene matches. This CDR3 reads CAISAGQGDQPQHF. In DNA, the CDR3 is TGTGCCATCAGTGCCGGACAGGGCGATCAGCCCCAGCATTTT.

This clone has only one observation. The genes are TRBV24-1 and TRBJ2-3; D might be TRBD2 (7 bases). The CDR3 is 15 amino acids. Germline V gives CDR1 KGHDR, CDR2 SFDVKD. Between the trimmed V and J ends, which lost 6 bases and 4 bases, there was a span of 16 bases. The CDR3 sequence is CATSPGGYGADTQYF. Here the CDR3 DNA reads TGTGCCACCAGTCCGGGGGGCTATGGGGCAGATACGCAGTATTTT.

The rearrangement links TRBV11-3 to TRBJ2-1, with D unclear. Germline CDR1 SGHNT, CDR2 YENEEA. The CDR3 totals 15 residues. Trimming stripped 3 bases from V and 0 bases from J, with 9 bases between. The CDR3, as DNA: TGTGCCAGCAGCTTGGCGGAGCCCTCCTACAATGAGCAGTTCTTC. Protein: CASSLAEPSYNEQFF.

The rearrangement uses TRBV7-9 and TRBJ2-3, with D uncertain. Trimming stripped 2 bases from V and 6 bases from J, with 6 bases between. Germline V gives CDR1 SEHNR, CDR2 FQNEAQ (reference sequence). The CDR3 runs to 12 residues. The CDR3: CASSLNEDTQYF. CDR3 nucleotide sequence: TGTGCCAGCAGCTTAAATGAGGATACGCAGTATTTT.

CDR3 DNA: TGTGCCATCAGTGACGCTAGCGGGAGCCGTGAGCAGTACTTC. Translated, it gives CAISDASGSREQYF. The rearrangement uses TRBV10-3 and TRBJ2-7, with 10 positions matching TRBD2. Germline V lookup: CDR1 ENHRY, CDR2 SYGVKD. With 3 bases clipped from V and 7 bases from J, the junction kept 6 bases outside the gene matches. CDR3 length: 14 residues.

This chain's CDR3 is CASSLLAGSTDTQYF. CDR3 sequence (DNA): TGTGCCAGCAGCTTACTAGCGGGAAGCACAGATACGCAGTATTTT. V is TRBV7-3 and J is TRBJ2-3, with TRBD2 matching 9 bases. This CDR3 comprises 15 residues. J gave up 0 bases and V 2 bases, and 0 bases lay outside the gene matches. Germline V gene data show CDR1 as SGHTA and CDR2 as FQGTGA.

This clone occurred once. The V gene is TRBV12-3 or TRBV12-4, the J gene TRBJ1-5; D perhaps matches TRBD1 (6 bases). The CDR3 sequence is 13 residues long. V was cut by 7 bases and J by 5 bases, with 12 bases left in between. CDR3 in DNA: TGTGCCAGCACCTCCAACAGGGATCAGCCCCAGCATTTT. Protein product: CASTSNRDQPQHF.

The table lists this clone with a count of one. The J gene is TRBJ2-5, the V gene TRBV28; D perhaps matches TRBD2 (6 bases). Germline V CDR1 and CDR2: MDHEN, SYDVKM. Trimming pared 5 bases from V and 2 bases from J, leaving 12 bases between. The CDR3 is 14 amino acids. The CDR3, as DNA: TGTGCCAGCAGTCCCCCGGGAGAGCAAGAGACCCAGTACTTC. This codes for CASSPPGEQETQYF. The complete variable domain, with remaining parts taken from reference TRBV28 and TRBJ2-5, reads DVKVTQSSRYLVKRTGEKVFLECVQDMDHENMFWYRQDPGLGLRLIYFSYDVKMKEKGDIPEGYSVSREKKERFSLILESASTNQTSMYLCASSPPGEQETQYFGPGTRLLVL.

V is TRBV18 and J is TRBJ1-1; no clear D gene. This CDR3 has 14 amino acids. Trimming removed 3 bases at V and 6 bases at J, with 14 bases between. Germline loops: CDR1 KGHSH, CDR2 LQKENI. CDR3 in DNA: TGTGCCAGCTCACCGCTGAGGGATAAGGCTGAAGCTTTCTTT. This gives the protein CASSPLRDKAEAFF.